This is a list of T cell receptor beta chains from one sample in a study of T-cell reconstitution after alpha-beta-depleted transplantation in children. MiXCR was run by TCRdb on the PCR reads, yielding one entry per CDR3 protein. The sample has 200,000 to 250,000 distinct CDR3 sequences, under 8.5% seen once. This material consisted of PBMCs, mostly from graft donor cells, taken 360 days after TCRalphabeta/CD19-depleted stem cell transplant. The receptor set was obtained from a male patient aged 2-15 years who had a stem cell transplant for acute myeloid leukemia, so the T cells may come from the graft donor. Both conserved end residues are trimmed from each CDR3. Each record gives: V gene, J gene, CDR3 protein.

v_gene: TRBV5-1
j_gene: TRBJ2-2
CDR3aa: ASRAGTGFAGELF

v_gene: TRBV5-1
j_gene: TRBJ2-3
CDR3aa: ASSAVSTDTQY

v_gene: TRBV5-1
j_gene: TRBJ2-3
CDR3aa: ASSLEVRLTQY

v_gene: TRBV5-1
j_gene: TRBJ2-5
CDR3aa: ASSLEVDGRTQY

v_gene: TRBV7-3
j_gene: TRBJ2-3
CDR3aa: ASSMTRDTDTQY

v_gene: TRBV12-3/TRBV12-4
j_gene: TRBJ2-2
CDR3aa: ASSRAASGGWSGELF

v_gene: TRBV20-1
j_gene: TRBJ2-3
CDR3aa: SAKVSDTQY

v_gene: TRBV12-3/TRBV12-4
j_gene: TRBJ2-5
CDR3aa: ASRPQVRAGTQY

v_gene: TRBV12-3/TRBV12-4
j_gene: TRBJ2-7
CDR3aa: ASRRLREQY

v_gene: TRBV12-5
j_gene: TRBJ2-3
CDR3aa: ASAGGLSTDTQY

v_gene: TRBV12-3/TRBV12-4
j_gene: TRBJ2-6
CDR3aa: ASKRARGANVLT

v_gene: TRBV20-1
j_gene: TRBJ2-7
CDR3aa: SASLLGEQY

v_gene: TRBV4-1
j_gene: TRBJ1-6
CDR3aa: ASSQPGTGNSPLH

v_gene: TRBV11-2
j_gene: TRBJ2-1
CDR3aa: ASSTGGRPYNEQF

v_gene: TRBV12-3/TRBV12-4
j_gene: TRBJ2-3
CDR3aa: ASSFEGGPSDTQY

v_gene: TRBV15
j_gene: TRBJ1-1
CDR3aa: ATSPGLLGTEAF

v_gene: TRBV7-2
j_gene: TRBJ2-1
CDR3aa: ASSLYGAYNEQF

v_gene: TRBV15
j_gene: TRBJ1-5
CDR3aa: ATSRDKFVQREQPQH

v_gene: TRBV20-1
j_gene: TRBJ2-3
CDR3aa: SARPSGGVWAQY

v_gene: TRBV4-3
j_gene: TRBJ2-1
CDR3aa: ASSQDGEAHSYNEQF

v_gene: TRBV12-3/TRBV12-4
j_gene: TRBJ1-2
CDR3aa: ASSVSTGDRIYGYT

v_gene: TRBV5-1
j_gene: TRBJ2-2
CDR3aa: ASSFAGNTGELF

v_gene: TRBV9
j_gene: TRBJ2-1
CDR3aa: ASSPGGWGIVVSYNEQF

v_gene: TRBV29-1
j_gene: TRBJ2-3
CDR3aa: SVETGGWRDTQY

v_gene: TRBV3-1
j_gene: TRBJ2-5
CDR3aa: ASSQRPSGIGQETQY

v_gene: TRBV12-3/TRBV12-4
j_gene: TRBJ1-2
CDR3aa: ASRQQGRKNYGYT

v_gene: TRBV12-3/TRBV12-4
j_gene: TRBJ2-7
CDR3aa: ASSHAGGEQY

v_gene: TRBV19
j_gene: TRBJ2-5
CDR3aa: ASSRAETQY

v_gene: TRBV30
j_gene: TRBJ2-2
CDR3aa: AWSKGQTGELF

v_gene: TRBV29-1
j_gene: TRBJ2-7
CDR3aa: SVLTGTSGSHEQY

v_gene: TRBV6-5
j_gene: TRBJ2-5
CDR3aa: ASSSEVARETQY

v_gene: TRBV5-1
j_gene: TRBJ1-2
CDR3aa: ASSWDRADRGYT

v_gene: TRBV18
j_gene: TRBJ2-2
CDR3aa: ASSQTGELF